This TCR beta chain was retrieved from a study of regulatory T cells in long-lasting Graves disease. General study findings and limits: Peripheral blood alone, not thyroid tissue, underwent study. Persistent disease exhibited a predilection for TRBV28, TRBJ1-2 and TRBJ2-5.

Notes on this clonotype: Its antigen is not identified.

Indicated time point: persistent/refractory GD, antithyroid drugs over 5 years with positive TRAb. PBMCs were the source of the RNA used for TCR sequencing. Graves' disease diagnoses used American Thyroid Association guidelines. In building TCR beta libraries, iRepertoire HTBI primers were used together with Arm-PCR of CDR3 regions. TCRdb called the multiplex PCR reads again in MiXCR, with one record for every CDR3 protein. In the table there are 700,000 or so distinct CDR3 sequences, 30% of which are singletons. The length of the CDR3 is 15 residues. V gave up 6 bases and J gave up 4 bases; unmatched junction bases: 11. CDR1 and CDR2 (germline): SEHNR, FQNEAQ (reference sequence).

This sample comprised peripheral blood mononuclear cells (PBMCs), obtained when the disease was refractory, from a patient treated with antithyroid drugs. The chain recombines TRBV7-9 with TRBJ1-1, with TRBD1 matching over 7 bases. This TCR derives from a female donor with Graves disease. In DNA, the CDR3 is TGTGCCAGCAGGGATTACAGGGGATTTGTCACTGAAGCTTTCTTT. Its translation is CASRDYRGFVTEAFF. Full variable domain (missing parts from reference TRBV7-9 and TRBJ1-1): DTGVSQNPRHKITKRGQNVTFRCDPISEHNRLYWYRQTLGQGPEFLTYFQNEAQLEKSRLLSDRFSAERPKGSFSTLEIQRTEQGDSAMYLCASRDYRGFVTEAFFGQGTRLTVV.